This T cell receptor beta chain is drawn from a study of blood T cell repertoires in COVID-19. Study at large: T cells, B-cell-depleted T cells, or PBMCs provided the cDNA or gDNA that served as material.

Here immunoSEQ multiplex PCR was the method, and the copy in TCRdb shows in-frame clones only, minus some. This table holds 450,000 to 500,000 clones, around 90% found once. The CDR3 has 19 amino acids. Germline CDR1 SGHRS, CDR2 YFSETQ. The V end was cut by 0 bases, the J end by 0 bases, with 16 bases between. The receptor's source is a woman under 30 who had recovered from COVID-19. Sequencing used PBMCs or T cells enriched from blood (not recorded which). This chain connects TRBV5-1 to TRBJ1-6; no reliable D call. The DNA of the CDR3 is TGCGCCAGCAGCTTGGTAGACACCCGAGAGAGCTCCTATAATTCACCCCTCCACTTT. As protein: CASSLVDTRESSYNSPLHF.